This T cell receptor (beta chain) came from a study of shared clonotypes between healthy human individuals. General study results and limits: The study found 4.5% to 6% of naive CD4 clonotypes shared across four donors. Sharing of clonotypes among donors was expected to vary with sequencing depth.

Deep-level settings were used for running the assay. In the sorted-subset replicate PCRs, 150 to 200 ng DNA, 30,000 or so T cell genomes, was used. Using immunoSEQ multiplex PCR, the repertoire was profiled, and TCRdb retains in-frame clones only, with some absent. The data contain approximately 980,000 clones, around three quarters of them singletons. About this clone: The antigen is unknown.

The sequence was obtained from a man between 18 and 29 years old in good health. Sequencing was done on a sample of memory CD4+ T cells sorted from blood. Noted subset: CD45RA-negative fraction.

The DNA of the CDR3 is TGTGCCAGCAGCAACGGACAGAATAGCAATCAGCCCCAGCATTTT. Encoded protein: CASSNGQNSNQPQHF. This chain links TRBV27 with TRBJ1-5; D is perhaps TRBD1 (6 bases). V lost 6 bases to trimming and J lost 0 bases, with 12 bases between them. Germline assignment: CDR1 MNHEY and CDR2 SMNVEV (reference sequence). The CDR3 loop spans 15 amino acids.